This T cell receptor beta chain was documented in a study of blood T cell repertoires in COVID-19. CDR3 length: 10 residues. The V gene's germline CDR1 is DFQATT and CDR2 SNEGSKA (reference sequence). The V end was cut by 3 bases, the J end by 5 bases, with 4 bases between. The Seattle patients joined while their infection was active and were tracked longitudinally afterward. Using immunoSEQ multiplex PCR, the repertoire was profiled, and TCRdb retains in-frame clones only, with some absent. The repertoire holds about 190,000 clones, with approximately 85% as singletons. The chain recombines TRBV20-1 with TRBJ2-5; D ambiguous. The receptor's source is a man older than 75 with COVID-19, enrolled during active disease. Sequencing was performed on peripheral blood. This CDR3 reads CSASVETQYF. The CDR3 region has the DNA TGCAGTGCTAGCGTGGAGACCCAGTACTTC.